This T cell receptor (beta chain) was identified in a study of cytomegalovirus exposure and HLA in healthy donors. The PCR had 60 Vbeta and 13 Jbeta primers. TCRdb's table, derived via immunoSEQ multiplex PCR, lists solely in-frame clones and lacks some. In the table there are about 190,000 clones, 65% to 75% of which are singletons. Germline CDR1 and CDR2: LNHNV and YYDKDF (reference sequence). This CDR3 has 17 residues. Trimming removed 0 bases at V and 0 bases at J, with 14 bases between. This chain connects TRBV15 to TRBJ2-5, with a tentative D call TRBD2 (5 bases). This receptor was obtained from a man aged 30 to 39 in good health and CMV-seropositive. Source material: PBMCs. CDR3: CATSREVLGIDQETQYF. CDR3 nucleotide sequence: TGTGCCACCAGCAGAGAGGTACTAGGGATTGACCAAGAGACCCAGTACTTC. The whole variable domain, remainder taken from reference TRBV15 and TRBJ2-5, is DAMVIQNPRYQVTQFGKPVTLSCSQTLNHNVMYWYQQKSSQAPKLLFHYYDKDFNNEADTPDNFQSRRPNTSFCFLDIRSPGLGDTAMYLCATSREVLGIDQETQYFGPGTRLLVL.